The 29 T cell receptor beta chains given below trace back to one sample, sequenced in a study of cytomegalovirus exposure and HLA in healthy donors. The PCR was carried out with 60 Vbeta primers and 13 Jbeta primers. The assay was immunoSEQ multiplex PCR, and TCRdb's table has in-frame clones only and misses some. Of 150,000 to 200,000 clones detected, about four fifths appear once; the ten largest clones hold more than 4%. Sequencing was carried out using PBMCs. The receptor set was obtained from a young man in good health and CMV-seronegative.

The rearrangement uses TRBV19 and TRBJ1-4, with D possibly matching TRBD1 (6 bases). This CDR3 has 15 amino acids. CDR1 is LNHDA and CDR2 is SQIVND in the germline V gene (reference sequence). The V and J ends lost 5 bases and 0 bases respectively, with 10 bases between them. The CDR3, as DNA: TGTGCCAGTAGTTTCCCAGGGGCAACTAATGAAAAACTGTTTTTT. This translates into CASSFPGATNEKLFF.

Here the CDR3 reads CASRQDYSNQPQHF. DNA for the CDR3: TGTGCCAGCCGGCAGGACTATAGCAATCAGCCCCAGCATTTT. The chain has TRBV2 and TRBJ1-5; D remains unclear. The ends were cut back, 8 bases at V and 0 bases at J, with 11 bases in the middle. Germline loops: CDR1 SNHLY, CDR2 FYNNEI. This CDR3 has 14 residues.

The V gene is TRBV7-9, the J gene TRBJ2-3; maybe TRBD2 (5 bases). The CDR3 loop spans 14 amino acids. Germline V gives CDR1 SEHNR, CDR2 FQNEAQ (reference sequence). V lost 5 bases and J 5 bases, leaving 14 bases between the germline ends. CDR3 region: CASSPDFEGDTQYF. CDR3 in DNA: TGTGCCAGCAGCCCGGATTTTGAGGGAGATACGCAGTATTTT.

The chain carries TRBV5-1 and TRBJ2-1, with 7 positions matching TRBD2. Per the germline V gene, CDR1 is SGHRS and CDR2 is YFSETQ. The CDR3 extends over 15 amino acids. J was trimmed by 8 bases and V by 0 bases; bases with no gene match: 8. CDR3 bases: TGCGCCAGCAGCTTGGATACGACTAGCATGGATGAGCAGTTCTTC. This translates into CASSLDTTSMDEQFF. The full variable domain, completed using reference TRBV5-1 and TRBJ2-1, is KAGVTQTPRYLIKTRGQQVTLSCSPISGHRSVSWYQQTPGQGLQFLFEYFSETQRNKGNFPGRFSGRQFSNSRSEMNVSTLELGDSALYLCASSLDTTSMDEQFFGPGTRLTVL.

This chain connects TRBV28 to TRBJ1-1; no reliable D call. The CDR3 is 13 residues long. The germline V and J ends were trimmed by 3 bases and 4 bases, with 9 bases remaining between them. Germline V gives CDR1 MDHEN, CDR2 SYDVKM. The CDR3 reads CASSLAGPTEAFF. Written as DNA, the CDR3 is TGTGCCAGCAGTTTGGCAGGTCCCACTGAAGCTTTCTTT.

In regard to this clone: Germline is not matched at one junction end, which may reflect a read error. This chain uses TRBV7-9 with TRBJ1-4, with D hard to call. Germline V CDR1 and CDR2: SEHNR, FQNEAQ (reference sequence). CDR3 length: 15 residues. The CDR3 sequence is CSSSLDISTNEKLFF. CDR3 sequence (DNA): TGTTCCAGCAGCCTCGACATATCAACTAATGAAAAACTGTTTTTT.

The rearrangement links TRBV7-8 to TRBJ1-5; the D gene is possibly TRBD1 (5 bases). The CDR3 is made up of 15 amino acids. The V gene's germline CDR1 is SGHVS and CDR2 FQNEAQ. The V and J ends lost 1 base and 4 bases respectively, with 11 bases between them. The CDR3 DNA follows: TGTGCCAGCAGCTTAGGGCCCGCAGGGAATCAGCCCCAGCATTTT. Translation gives CASSLGPAGNQPQHF.

This chain links TRBV14 with TRBJ2-3; D might be TRBD2 (6 bases). V lost 4 bases to trimming and J lost 2 bases, with 13 bases between them. Germline assignment: CDR1 SGHDN and CDR2 FVKESK. The CDR3 is 15 residues long. CDR3 nucleotides: TGTGCCAGCAGCCGACTAGACTCCTACACAGATACGCAGTATTTT. This translates into CASSRLDSYTDTQYF.

The count of this clone is one. V and J are TRBV4-1 and TRBJ2-5; TRBD1 aligns across 10 bases. V dropped 4 bases and J dropped 5; count of bases not matched to a gene: 7. This CDR3 has 15 amino acids. Germline CDR1 is MGHRA and CDR2 is YSYEKL. This chain's CDR3 is CASSRGTGAYETQYF. The CDR3 DNA follows: TGCGCCAGCAGCCGTGGGACAGGGGCTTACGAGACCCAGTACTTC.

The J gene is TRBJ1-1, the V gene TRBV7-8; D remains unclear. The germline V and J ends were trimmed by 2 bases and 6 bases, with 13 bases remaining between them. The germline V gene encodes CDR1 SGHVS and CDR2 FQNEAQ. This CDR3 contains 14 residues. CDR3 coding DNA: TGTGCCAGCAGCTTACTTGGGGAGAGCGCTGAAGCTTTCTTT. This translates into CASSLLGESAEAFF.

V is TRBV7-3 and J is TRBJ2-1; 7 positions agree with TRBD2. The ends lost 5 bases at V and 4 bases at J; junction bases unmatched: 8. The germline V gene has CDR1 SGHTA and CDR2 FQGTGA. This CDR3 contains 15 residues. The CDR3 spells CASSLGPSGYNEQFF. In DNA, the CDR3 is TGTGCCAGCAGCCTAGGGCCTAGCGGATACAATGAGCAGTTCTTC.

This sequence joins TRBV10-2 and TRBJ2-3; 7 bases match TRBD2. Germline V CDR1 and CDR2: WSHSY, SAAADI. Germline trimming cut 2 bases from V and 0 bases from J; bases unmatched to any gene: 8. This CDR3 spans 17 amino acids. The chain's CDR3 is CASSEPRGGRSTDTQYF. CDR3 in DNA: TGCGCCAGCAGTGAGCCTCGCGGGGGTCGGAGCACAGATACGCAGTATTTT.

Here the CDR3 reads CASSMEGRYEQYF. The CDR3 DNA reads as TGTGCCAGTAGTATGGAGGGTAGGTACGAGCAGTACTTC. V is TRBV19 and J is TRBJ2-7; D may be TRBD2 (6 bases). Trimming removed 3 bases at V and 4 bases at J, with 10 bases between. Germline V gene lookup returns CDR1 LNHDA and CDR2 SQIVND (reference sequence). The CDR3 is 13 amino acids.

The V call is TRBV18, the J call TRBJ2-5, with D maybe TRBD1 (5 bases). Germline V gene data show CDR1 as KGHSH and CDR2 as LQKENI. Trimming stripped 2 bases from V and 7 bases from J, with 20 bases between. CDR3 size: 16 residues. CDR3 coding DNA: TGTGCCAGCTCACCATTTCAACAGGACGAGTATGGGACCCAGTACTTC. This sequence encodes CASSPFQQDEYGTQYF. The full variable domain, completed using reference TRBV18 and TRBJ2-5, is NAGVMQNPRHLVRRRGQEARLRCSPMKGHSHVYWYRQLPEEGLKFMVYLQKENIIDESGMPKERFSAEFPKEGPSILRIQQVVRGDSAAYFCASSPFQQDEYGTQYFGPGTRLLVL.

The chain joins TRBV5-1 to TRBJ1-1, with D maybe TRBD1 (6 bases). V lost 5 bases to trimming and J lost 0 bases, with 17 bases between them. CDR1 and CDR2 (germline): SGHRS, YFSETQ. This CDR3 comprises 16 residues. This CDR3 is CASSWGLGGVNTEAFF. The CDR3 region has the DNA TGCGCCAGCAGTTGGGGGCTGGGCGGAGTGAACACTGAAGCTTTCTTT.

This clone has only a few counts. This chain uses TRBV7-6 with TRBJ2-1; 7 bases align to TRBD2. The germline gives CDR1 SGHVS, CDR2 FNYEAQ. There are 16 residues in the CDR3. Trimming removed 6 bases from V and 10 bases from J; junction bases left unmatched: 18. CDR3 region: CASRVTRDYLGGEQFF. As DNA, the CDR3 is TGTGCCAGCAGAGTTACTCGGGACTACCTTGGGGGGGAGCAGTTCTTC.

The CDR3 bases are TGTGCCACCAGTCAGTCAAGCACTGAAGCTTTCTTT. This sequence encodes CATSQSSTEAFF. The V gene is TRBV15, the J gene TRBJ1-1; D is unresolved. The V gene lost 6 bases and the J gene lost 4 bases, with 9 bases spanning the gap. This CDR3 region has 12 residues. Germline values: CDR1 LNHNV, CDR2 YYDKDF (reference sequence).

J is TRBJ2-4 and V is TRBV6-1, with 9 bases matching TRBD1. CDR1 MNHNS and CDR2 SASEGT come from the germline V gene. The V gene end was trimmed by 2 bases and the J gene end by 4 bases; junction bases not matched to a gene: 6. The CDR3 loop spans 16 amino acids. The DNA for the CDR3 is TGTGCCAGCAGTGAAAACTACAGGGGGCTAAAAAACATTCAGTACTTC. Protein product: CASSENYRGLKNIQYF.

This chain links TRBV7-9 with TRBJ2-5; 7 bases fit TRBD2. V lost 5 bases, J lost 4 bases, and 7 bases stayed unmatched. The germline V gene has CDR1 SEHNR and CDR2 FQNEAQ (reference sequence). CDR3 size: 14 residues. In DNA, the CDR3 is TGTGCCAGCAGCCTGCAAGCGGGGTTAGAGACCCAGTACTTC. It yields the protein CASSLQAGLETQYF.

This CDR3 is CASSRTGGTGELFF. CDR3 bases: TGTGCCAGCAGCCGTACAGGGGGGACCGGGGAGCTGTTTTTT. This chain joins TRBV6-5 and TRBJ2-2, with 8 bases that match TRBD1. Losses at the gene ends were 6 bases for V and 5 bases for J; bases not matched to a gene: 5. This CDR3 comprises 14 residues. Per the germline V gene, CDR1 is MNHEY and CDR2 is SVGAGI.

This chain links TRBV29-1 with TRBJ1-2, with 11 positions matching TRBD1. The CDR3 is 13 amino acids. V lost 4 bases and J lost 10; bases outside the gene matches: 8. CDR1 is SQVTM, CDR2 ANQGSEA, per germline. CDR3 residues: CSVAPGQGAHYTF. The CDR3 DNA reads as TGCAGCGTTGCCCCCGGACAGGGGGCTCACTACACCTTC.

As for this clone: This sample also contains other DNA sequences that code for the same CDR3. The chain is built from TRBV7-9 and TRBJ1-3; tentatively, D is TRBD1 (5 bases). CDR1 is SEHNR, CDR2 FQNEAQ, per germline (reference sequence). V lost 1 base to trimming and J lost 0 bases, with 7 bases between them. The CDR3 extends over 15 amino acids. The CDR3 DNA reads TGTGCCAGCAGCTTAGATGGGGCCTCTGGAAACACCATATATTTT. This sequence encodes CASSLDGASGNTIYF.

The rearrangement links TRBV19 to TRBJ1-1, with TRBD1 matching 9 bases. J lost 1 base, V lost 4 bases, and 1 base had no gene match. Germline loops: CDR1 LNHDA, CDR2 SQIVND (reference sequence). The CDR3 contains 14 residues. CDR3 bases: TGTGCCAGTAGTACGACAGGGGGGAACACTGAAGCTTTCTTT. Translated: CASSTTGGNTEAFF.

Only one count was recorded for this clone. The V gene is TRBV9, the J gene TRBJ1-2; D unclear. V lost 4 bases and J lost 3, with 13 bases in between. From germline, CDR1 is SGDLS and CDR2 YYNGEE. This CDR3 comprises 14 residues. The CDR3 bases are TGTGCCAGCAGCACTGGGAGTAGGTACTATGGCTACACCTTC. Residues: CASSTGSRYYGYTF. Full variable domain (outside the CDR3, taken from reference TRBV9 and TRBJ1-2): DSGVTQTPKHLITATGQRVTLRCSPRSGDLSVYWYQQSLDQGLQFLIQYYNGEERAKGNILERFSAQQFPDLHSELNLSSLELGDSALYFCASSTGSRYYGYTFGSGTRLTVV.

The chain joins TRBV4-1 to TRBJ2-1; 8 bases fit TRBD2. V dropped 0 bases and J dropped 0; count of bases not matched to a gene: 4. Germline V gives CDR1 MGHRA, CDR2 YSYEKL. CDR3 length: 17 residues. The DNA of the CDR3 is TGCGCCAGCAGCCAAGATTACGGACTAGCCTCCTACAATGAGCAGTTCTTC. Its protein product is CASSQDYGLASYNEQFF.

This clone was recorded once. V and J are TRBV5-5 and TRBJ1-6; D may be TRBD1 (5 bases). CDR1 SGHKS and CDR2 YYEKEE come from the germline V gene (reference sequence). The CDR3 spans 14 residues. The ends were cut back, 1 base at V and 7 bases at J, with 9 bases in the middle. The CDR3 DNA reads TGTGCCAGCAGCTTGTCAGGGATCAATTCACCCCTCCACTTT. It translates to CASSLSGINSPLHF. Full variable domain (missing parts from reference TRBV5-5 and TRBJ1-6): DAGVTQSPTHLIKTRGQQVTLRCSPISGHKSVSWYQQVLGQGPQFIFQYYEKEERGRGNFPDRFSARQFPNYSSELNVNALLLGDSALYLCASSLSGINSPLHFGNGTRLTVT.

The genes are TRBV27 and TRBJ1-5; weak D call: TRBD1 (6 bases). The CDR3 spans 15 residues. Trimming pared 6 bases from V and 5 bases from J, leaving 17 bases between. The germline gives CDR1 MNHEY, CDR2 SMNVEV (reference sequence). The CDR3 spells CASSLSGASHQPQHF. In DNA form, the CDR3 reads TGTGCCAGCAGCCTATCAGGGGCATCCCATCAGCCCCAGCATTTT.

This chain uses TRBV5-8 with TRBJ2-3; D is possibly TRBD2 (5 bases). CDR1 is SGHTS, CDR2 YDEGEE, per germline. The CDR3 has 14 amino acids. V dropped 4 bases and J dropped 2 bases, with 11 bases sitting between them. CDR3 coding DNA: TGTGCCAGCAGCGTTCGGGGAGTCACAGATACGCAGTATTTT. It encodes CASSVRGVTDTQYF.

This chain links TRBV29-1 with TRBJ1-3; D uncertain. V was shortened by 5 bases and J by 0 bases, with 8 bases between the two germline ends. The CDR3 runs 13 residues. The germline gives CDR1 SQVTM, CDR2 ANQGSEA. The CDR3 spells CSVSFISGNTIYF. The CDR3 nucleotides are TGCAGCGTTTCGTTTATCTCTGGAAACACCATATATTTT.